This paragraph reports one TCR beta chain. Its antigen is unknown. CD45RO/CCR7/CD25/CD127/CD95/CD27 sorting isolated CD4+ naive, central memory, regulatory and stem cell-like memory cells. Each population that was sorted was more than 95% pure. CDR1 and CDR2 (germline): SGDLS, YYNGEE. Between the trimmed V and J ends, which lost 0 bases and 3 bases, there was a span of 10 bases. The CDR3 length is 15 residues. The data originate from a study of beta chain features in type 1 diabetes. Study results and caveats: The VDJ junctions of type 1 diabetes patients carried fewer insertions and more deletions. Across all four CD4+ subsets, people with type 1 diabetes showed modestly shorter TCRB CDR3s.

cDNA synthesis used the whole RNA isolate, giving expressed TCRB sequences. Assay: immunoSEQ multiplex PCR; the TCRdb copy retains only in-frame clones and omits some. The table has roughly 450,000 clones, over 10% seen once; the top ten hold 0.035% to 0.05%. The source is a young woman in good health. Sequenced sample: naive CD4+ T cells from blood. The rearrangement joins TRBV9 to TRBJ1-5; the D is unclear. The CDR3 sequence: CASSVGGGLNQPQHF. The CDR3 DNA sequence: TGTGCCAGCAGCGTAGGCGGAGGACTCAATCAGCCCCAGCATTTT. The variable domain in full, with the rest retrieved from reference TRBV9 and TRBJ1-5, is DSGVTQTPKHLITATGQRVTLRCSPRSGDLSVYWYQQSLDQGLQFLIQYYNGEERAKGNILERFSAQQFPDLHSELNLSSLELGDSALYFCASSVGGGLNQPQHFGDGTRLSIL.